This T cell receptor beta chain was recovered during a study of blood T cell repertoires in COVID-19. About the research overall: The United States, Italy and Spain supplied acute and convalescent COVID-19 samples. The cDNA or gDNA used as material had been derived from T cells, B-cell-depleted T cells, or PBMCs.

In germline, CDR1 is SGHTA, CDR2 FQGTGA. This CDR3 comprises 19 residues. V lost 2 bases to trimming and J lost 5 bases; unmatched junction nucleotides: 16. Original analysis: Nucleated cell number was recorded as an estimate derived from reference gene primer amplification. The data were produced by immunoSEQ multiplex PCR, yet TCRdb's version contains in-frame clones alone and is incomplete. From that table come the V and J calls and clone size; the DNA was used to work out D and trimming. The sample records 150,000 or so clones, approximately 85% being singletons. The J gene is TRBJ2-5, the V gene TRBV7-3; 11 bases fit TRBD2. This receptor was taken from an older woman with COVID-19, enrolled during active disease. The sequencing input was peripheral blood. The CDR3 coding sequence is TGTGCCAGCAGCTTAGGACTAGCGGGCTCCTCCATTTGGGGGGAGACCCAGTACTTC. The encoded protein is CASSLGLAGSSIWGETQYF. The full variable domain, its missing parts supplied by reference TRBV7-3 and TRBJ2-5, is GAGVSQTPSNKVTEKGKYVELRCDPISGHTALYWYRQSLGQGPEFLIYFQGTGAADDSGLPNDRFFAVRPEGSVSTLKIQRTERGDSAVYLCASSLGLAGSSIWGETQYFGPGTRLLVL.